This section outlines one TCR beta chain sequence together with its context. Isolated RNA was reverse transcribed into cDNA used as the sequencing template. Produced via immunoSEQ multiplex PCR; TCRdb's table is partial and in-frame only. Here the sample spans hundreds of thousands of clones, roughly three fifths being singletons. This sample was taken from a study of CD8+ T cells in alopecia areata. The CDR3 runs to 14 residues. The V and J ends lost 5 bases and 7 bases respectively, with 17 bases between them. Per germline, CDR1 GTSNPN and CDR2 SVGIG (reference sequence). Treatment defined: oral pan-JAK inhibitor, 5-10 mg twice daily. Collected material from alopecia areata patients comprised lesional scalp punch biopsies and peripheral blood.

Specimen: CD4+ T cells sorted from blood, collected at approximately week 42, from a patient treated with tofacitinib. V and J are TRBV30 and TRBJ1-4; D uncertain. This TCR was recovered from a human donor with alopecia areata. Here the CDR3 DNA reads TGTGCCTGGGGCCGGGCCTCAAGAGGTGAAAAACTGTTTTTT. Translating it yields CAWGRASRGEKLFF. The whole variable domain, filled in from reference TRBV30 and TRBJ1-4, reads SQTIHQWPATLVQPVGSPLSLECTVEGTSNPNLYWYRQAAGRGLQLLFYSVGIGQISSEVPQNLSASRPQDRQFILSSKKLLLSDSGFYLCAWGRASRGEKLFFGSGTQLSVL.